The 12 T cell receptor beta chains reported below all come from one sample, sequenced in a study of blood T cell repertoires in COVID-19. Repertoires were generated with immunoSEQ multiplex PCR, while TCRdb's copy carries only in-frame clones and drops some. The sample lists 85,000 to 120,000 clones, nearly 90% occurring once. The sample was peripheral blood. Receptor source: a man aged 50 to 60 with active COVID-19.

The rearrangement joins TRBV5-6 to TRBJ2-1; maybe TRBD2 (6 bases). The CDR3 totals 12 residues. Trimming pared 3 bases from V and 9 bases from J, leaving 10 bases between. Germline values: CDR1 SGHDT, CDR2 YYEEEE. The CDR3 DNA reads TGTGCCAGCAGCTACCTGGGGGGTGAGCAGTTCTTC. Protein: CASSYLGGEQFF.

The chain recombines TRBV29-1 with TRBJ2-1; perhaps TRBD2 as D (5 bases). Germline CDR1 is SQVTM and CDR2 is ANQGSEA. Between the trimmed V and J ends, which lost 0 bases and 9 bases, there was a span of 9 bases. CDR3 length: 12 residues. The CDR3 protein is CSVEDLGSEQFF. Here the CDR3 DNA reads TGCAGCGTTGAAGACCTTGGGAGTGAGCAGTTCTTC.

This rearrangement joins TRBV18 to TRBJ2-1; the D is unclear. This CDR3 comprises 13 residues. V was cut by 2 bases and J by 4 bases, with 6 bases left in between. Germline values: CDR1 KGHSH, CDR2 LQKENI. This CDR3 is CASSPVSYNEQFF. The CDR3 DNA reads as TGTGCCAGCTCACCAGTTTCTTACAATGAGCAGTTCTTC.

This chain links TRBV19 with TRBJ2-5; 8 positions match TRBD2. This CDR3 is built from 14 residues. Losses at the gene ends were 3 bases for V and 2 bases for J; bases not matched to a gene: 2. Germline CDR1 LNHDA, CDR2 SQIVND (reference sequence). The CDR3 is CASSIGLAQETQYF. The CDR3 nucleotides read TGTGCCAGTAGTATCGGACTAGCTCAAGAGACCCAGTACTTC.

This chain links TRBV12-3 or TRBV12-4 with TRBJ1-1; 7 bases agree with TRBD1. The junction had 6 bases not matched to a gene; V was cut back by 6 bases and J by 5 bases. This CDR3 spans 13 amino acids. CDR3 region: CASRRGGGTEAFF. The DNA of the CDR3 is TGTGCCAGCAGACGAGGGGGCGGGACTGAAGCTTTCTTT.

The V call is TRBV18, the J call TRBJ2-4; D remains unclear. CDR1 and CDR2 from the germline V gene are KGHSH and LQKENI. V lost 3 bases and J 0 bases, leaving 6 bases between the germline ends. There are 14 residues in the CDR3. CDR3 sequence (DNA): TGTGCCAGCTCACCCGACTTAGCCAAAAACATTCAGTACTTC. Protein: CASSPDLAKNIQYF. Filled out from reference TRBV18 and TRBJ2-4, the complete variable domain reads NAGVMQNPRHLVRRRGQEARLRCSPMKGHSHVYWYRQLPEEGLKFMVYLQKENIIDESGMPKERFSAEFPKEGPSILRIQQVVRGDSAAYFCASSPDLAKNIQYFGAGTRLSVL.

J is TRBJ2-1 and V is TRBV24-1; TRBD2 might be the D (5 bases). There are 14 residues in the CDR3. The V end lost 10 bases, the J end lost 0 bases, and 12 bases lay between the germline ends. The V gene's germline CDR1 is KGHDR and CDR2 SFDVKD. The CDR3 region is CATSSGSSYNEQFF. The CDR3 DNA sequence: TGTGCCACAAGCAGTGGGAGCTCCTACAATGAGCAGTTCTTC.

The V and J genes are TRBV28 and TRBJ1-2, with TRBD1 matching over 9 bases. V lost 3 bases, J lost 3 bases, and 8 bases stayed unmatched. The germline V gene encodes CDR1 MDHEN and CDR2 SYDVKM. The CDR3 length is 16 residues. The CDR3 DNA follows: TGTGCCAGCAGTTTCTTACAGGGGGCGCGGGACTATGGCTACACCTTC. Translation gives CASSFLQGARDYGYTF.

The chain joins TRBV3-1 (or the pseudogene TRBV3-2) to TRBJ2-3, with D maybe TRBD1 (5 bases). CDR3 length: 12 amino acids. Trimming shortened V by 5 bases and J by 3 bases, and 6 bases separated the two germline ends. Per the germline V gene, CDR1 is LGHDT and CDR2 is YNNKEL (reference sequence). CDR3 loop: CASSRGTDTQYF. The DNA of the CDR3 is TGTGCCAGCAGCAGGGGTACAGATACGCAGTATTTT.

This clone has a single count. The chain has TRBV21-1 and TRBJ2-1; TRBD2 was called by the table and not checked on the DNA. TRBV21-1 is labeled a pseudogene. The CDR3 is 17 residues long. CDR3 loop: CASSKVPLPNSYNEQFF. For the CDR3, the DNA is TGTGCCAGCAGCAAAGTCCCTCTCCCTAACTCCTACAATGAGCAGTTCTTC.

The chain employs TRBV18 and TRBJ1-1; weak D call: TRBD1 (6 bases). The germline V and J ends were trimmed by 3 bases and 3 bases, with 11 bases remaining between them. Germline assignment: CDR1 KGHSH and CDR2 LQKENI. The CDR3 sequence is 14 residues long. CDR3 coding DNA: TGTGCCAGCTCACCGCTTCCAGGGGACACTGAAGCTTTCTTT. Translated, it gives CASSPLPGDTEAFF.

This clone was counted once. V is TRBV27 and J is TRBJ1-6; the match to TRBD1 covers 8 bases. The germline V gene encodes CDR1 MNHEY and CDR2 SMNVEV (reference sequence). V was clipped by 4 bases and J by 13 bases; unmatched bases: 6. The CDR3 loop spans 13 amino acids. CDR3 sequence (DNA): TGTGCCAGCAGTTCGACAGGGGAGCTGCCCCTCCACTTT. Encoded protein: CASSSTGELPLHF.